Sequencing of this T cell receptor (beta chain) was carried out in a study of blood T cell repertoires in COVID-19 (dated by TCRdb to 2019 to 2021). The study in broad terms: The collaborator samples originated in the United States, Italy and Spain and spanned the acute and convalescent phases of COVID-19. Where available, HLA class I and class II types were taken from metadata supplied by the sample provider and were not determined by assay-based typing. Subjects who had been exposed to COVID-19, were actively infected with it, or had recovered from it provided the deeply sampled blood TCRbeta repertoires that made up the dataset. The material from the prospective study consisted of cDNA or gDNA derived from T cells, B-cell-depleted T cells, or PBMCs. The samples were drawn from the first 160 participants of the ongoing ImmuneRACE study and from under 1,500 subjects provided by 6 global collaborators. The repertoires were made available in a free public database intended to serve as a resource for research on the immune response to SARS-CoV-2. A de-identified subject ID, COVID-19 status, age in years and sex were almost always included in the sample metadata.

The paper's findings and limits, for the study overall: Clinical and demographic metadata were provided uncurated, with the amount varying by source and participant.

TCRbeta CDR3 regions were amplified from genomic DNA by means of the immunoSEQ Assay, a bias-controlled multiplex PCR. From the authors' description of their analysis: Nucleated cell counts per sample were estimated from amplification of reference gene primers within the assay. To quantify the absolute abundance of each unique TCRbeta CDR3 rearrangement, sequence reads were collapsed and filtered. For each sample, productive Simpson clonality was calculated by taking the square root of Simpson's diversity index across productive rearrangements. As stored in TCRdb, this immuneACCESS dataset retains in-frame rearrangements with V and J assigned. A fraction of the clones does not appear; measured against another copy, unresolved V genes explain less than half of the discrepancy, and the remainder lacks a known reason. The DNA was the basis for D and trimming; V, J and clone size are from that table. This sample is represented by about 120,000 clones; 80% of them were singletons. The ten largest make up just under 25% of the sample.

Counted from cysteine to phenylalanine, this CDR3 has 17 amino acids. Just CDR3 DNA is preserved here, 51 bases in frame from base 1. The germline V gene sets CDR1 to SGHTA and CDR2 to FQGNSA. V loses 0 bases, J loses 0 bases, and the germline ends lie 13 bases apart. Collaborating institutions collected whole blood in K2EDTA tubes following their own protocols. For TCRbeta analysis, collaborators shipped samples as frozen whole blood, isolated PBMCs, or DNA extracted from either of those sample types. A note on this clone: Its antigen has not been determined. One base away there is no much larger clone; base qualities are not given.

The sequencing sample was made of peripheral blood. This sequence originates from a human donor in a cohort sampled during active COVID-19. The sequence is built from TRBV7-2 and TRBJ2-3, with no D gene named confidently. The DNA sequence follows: TGTGCCAGCAGCTTAGCTGGCGGTTCCTTCAGCACAGATACGCAGTATTTT. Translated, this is CASSLAGGSFSTDTQYF.